The entry that follows covers one T cell receptor (beta chain) sequence. Its target is unknown. The sample originates from a study of early T cells in non-severe SARS-CoV-2 infection. On the study more broadly: Chains from this unsorted whole-blood bulk RNA could not be paired. Overall study results and limits: A preference for anti-spike CD8 responses marked VDJdb matching, which missed private and CD4 specificities.

The library protocol tagged individual cDNA molecules with unique molecular identifiers. In TCRdb, the 5' RACE reads were re-called with MiXCR into one record per CDR3 protein. Of more than 25,000 distinct CDR3 sequences in the sample, 5.7% were seen once. The origin of this receptor is an adult who was a healthcare worker with PCR-confirmed SARS-CoV-2 infection or an uninfected control (not recorded which). The sequenced material came from whole blood.

The CDR3 loop is CASSPDSTNEKLFF. CDR3 sequence (DNA): TGTGCCAGCTCACCGGACAGTACTAATGAAAAACTGTTTTTT. The genes are TRBV18 and TRBJ1-4, with a weak D call TRBD1 (6 bases). Between the trimmed V and J ends, which lost 3 bases and 2 bases, there was a span of 7 bases. Per the germline V gene, CDR1 is KGHSH and CDR2 is LQKENI. The CDR3 runs 14 residues.